This T cell receptor (beta chain) was profiled in a study of blood T cell repertoires in COVID-19. Study context: Samples taken during acute and convalescent COVID-19 were collected in the United States, Italy and Spain. The cDNA or gDNA used as material had been derived from T cells, B-cell-depleted T cells, or PBMCs.

Under the authors' procedure: Using reference gene primer amplification, nucleated cell counts were estimated. This table comes from immunoSEQ multiplex PCR, and its TCRdb copy is limited to in-frame clones, with some not included. From that table come the V and J calls and clone size; the DNA was used to work out D and trimming. Of around 220,000 clones in the sample, less than 90% were seen once. V was shortened by 5 bases and J by 0 bases, with 11 bases between the two germline ends. The CDR3 sequence is 15 residues long. Looked up from germline, CDR1 is SGHVS and CDR2 is FNYEAQ. The sequenced sample was peripheral blood. The chain joins TRBV7-6 to TRBJ2-1; D is unclear. The clonotype comes from a middle-aged man with active or convalescent COVID-19. The CDR3 is CASSKARRSYNEQFF. As DNA, the CDR3 is TGTGCCAGCAGCAAAGCGCGCCGCTCCTACAATGAGCAGTTCTTC.